This T cell receptor (beta chain) was captured in a study of early T cells in non-severe SARS-CoV-2 infection. Study as a whole: The input, bulk RNA from unsorted whole blood, was sequenced, and chains were unpaired.

Study-level points and caveats: CD4 and private specificities were missed by VDJdb matching, which favored anti-spike CD8 responses.

In the library, individual cDNA molecules carried attached unique molecular identifiers. TCRdb independently ran MiXCR on the 5' RACE reads; one entry per CDR3 protein. The sample holds approximately 70,000 distinct CDR3 sequences, less than 15% seen once. V shed 7 bases and J shed 6 bases, with 19 bases lying between them. The V gene's germline CDR1 is SGHRS and CDR2 YFSETQ. There are 14 residues in the CDR3. As for this clonotype: Its antigen remains unidentified.

The chain is built from TRBV5-1 and TRBJ1-1, with a weak D call TRBD1 (6 bases). The sample here was whole blood, taken at baseline. The TCR originated in an adult who was a healthcare worker with PCR-confirmed SARS-CoV-2 infection or an uninfected control (not recorded which). The donor label of this sample is uncertain. CDR3 in amino acids: CASRSGGVGAEAFF. CDR3 bases: TGCGCCAGCCGATCGGGGGGCGTTGGCGCTGAAGCTTTCTTT.